One sample yielded the 24 T cell receptor beta chains listed below, sequenced in a study of shared clonotypes between healthy human individuals. The table came from immunoSEQ multiplex PCR; TCRdb's copy has only in-frame clones and leaves some out. The data contain about 480,000 clones, around 79% of them seen just once; the ten biggest clones take up around 13%. The specimen was PBMCs. All receptors come from a woman in her forties in good health. Some clones in this sample may be carry-over from other donors' samples.

This chain uses TRBV28 with TRBJ2-7; TRBD1 matches at 12 bases. The CDR3 is 16 residues long. Unmatched junction bases numbered 8, after V lost 4 bases and J lost 4 bases. Germline-derived CDR1 and CDR2 are MDHEN and SYDVKM. The CDR3 coding sequence is TGTGCCAGCAGTTCCGCCGGGACAGGGGGCTGGTACGAGCAGTACTTC. This codes for CASSSAGTGGWYEQYF.

The V call is TRBV10-3, the J call TRBJ2-1; 7 bases align to TRBD1. The CDR3 is made up of 14 amino acids. V dropped 8 bases and J dropped 0; count of bases not matched to a gene: 4. CDR1 is ENHRY, CDR2 SYGVKD, per germline. The CDR3: CAIGDSPSYNEQFF. DNA of the CDR3: TGTGCCATCGGGGACAGTCCCTCCTACAATGAGCAGTTCTTC.

Here the CDR3 reads CASGRGRKGNQPQHF. The CDR3 bases are TGTGCCAGCGGGCGGGGCCGGAAGGGGAATCAGCCCCAGCATTTT. The chain is built from TRBV28 and TRBJ1-5, with D maybe TRBD1 (5 bases). The CDR3 runs to 15 residues. Trimming stripped 8 bases from V and 4 bases from J, with 18 bases between. The germline gives CDR1 MDHEN, CDR2 SYDVKM.

This chain uses TRBV30 with TRBJ2-1; 7 nucleotides agree with TRBD2. After removal of 0 bases from V and 0 bases from J, the junction contained 11 bases not matched to a gene. In germline, CDR1 is GTSNPN, CDR2 SVGIG (reference sequence). The CDR3 covers 18 residues. The CDR3 loop reads CAWSVRRLAESSYNEQFF. Here the CDR3 DNA reads TGTGCCTGGAGTGTACGGCGCCTAGCGGAAAGCTCCTACAATGAGCAGTTCTTC.

The chain couples TRBV7-8 to TRBJ2-7; 7 bases are a match to TRBD1. The ends lost 5 bases at V and 4 bases at J; junction bases unmatched: 5. This CDR3 region has 13 residues. Germline V lookup: CDR1 SGHVS, CDR2 FQNEAQ. DNA for the CDR3: TGTGCCAGCAGCGTAGACAGGGTATACGAGCAGTACTTC. Translating it yields CASSVDRVYEQYF.

V and J are TRBV5-1 and TRBJ1-2; no clear D. The CDR3 totals 13 residues. Germline-derived CDR1 and CDR2 are SGHRS and YFSETQ. V lost 0 bases and J 10 bases, leaving 13 bases between the germline ends. DNA for the CDR3: TGCGCCAGCAGCTTGGGGGTTACTTTGGACTACACCTTC. Protein sequence: CASSLGVTLDYTF.

The V gene is TRBV14, the J gene TRBJ2-7; D gene unclear. CDR1 is SGHDN, CDR2 FVKESK, per germline. Trimming took off 1 base at V and 0 bases at J, with 7 bases between the two ends. This CDR3 has 14 residues. The CDR3 is CASSQVGPSYEQYF. The CDR3 nucleotides read TGTGCCAGCAGCCAAGTCGGCCCCTCCTACGAGCAGTACTTC.

The V gene is TRBV30, the J gene TRBJ1-3; D is unclear. The CDR3 extends over 15 amino acids. V lost 2 bases to trimming and J lost 2 bases, with 13 bases between them. The germline CDR1 and CDR2 sequences are GTSNPN and SVGIG (reference sequence). The CDR3 spells CAWSQLLGPGNTIYF. For the CDR3, the DNA is TGTGCCTGGAGTCAACTTCTGGGCCCTGGAAACACCATATATTTT.

The gene calls are TRBV6-6 and TRBJ1-4, with 7 positions matching TRBD1. The CDR3 spans 14 residues. Germline V gene sequence: CDR1 MNHNY, CDR2 SVGAGI (reference sequence). V shed 5 bases and J 4 bases; nucleotides not matched to a gene: 4. Here the CDR3 reads CASSPGTVNEKLFF. The CDR3 region has the DNA TGTGCCAGCAGTCCAGGGACAGTTAATGAAAAACTGTTTTTT.

The genes are TRBV19 and TRBJ2-5; 8 bases map to TRBD2. This CDR3 contains 15 residues. CDR1 is LNHDA and CDR2 is SQIVND in the germline V gene (reference sequence). V lost 5 bases and J lost 2; bases outside the gene matches: 7. The CDR3 region has the DNA TGTGCCAGTAGTCTGCTAGCGGGCCTACAAGAGACCCAGTACTTC. Amino acids: CASSLLAGLQETQYF.

This clone was detected a few times. This sequence joins TRBV7-3 and TRBJ2-2, with a possible D match to TRBD1 (6 bases). Trimming stripped 5 bases from V and 0 bases from J, with 10 bases between. The CDR3 loop spans 15 amino acids. Germline CDR1 and CDR2: SGHTA and FQGTGA. The CDR3 sequence: CASSPDRTNTGELFF. CDR3 DNA sequence: TGTGCCAGCAGCCCGGACAGAACGAACACCGGGGAGCTGTTTTTT.

This chain connects TRBV4-1 to TRBJ2-2; D possibly matches TRBD1 or TRBD2 (5 bases each). The length of the CDR3 is 16 residues. Germline V gene sequence: CDR1 MGHRA, CDR2 YSYEKL. Trimming left V 4 bases short and J 0 bases short, with 12 bases between. CDR3 in amino acids: CASSPIGTPNTGELFF. The CDR3 DNA sequence: TGCGCCAGCAGCCCGATCGGGACGCCGAACACCGGGGAGCTGTTTTTT.

This chain links TRBV7-2 with TRBJ1-2; perhaps TRBD1 as D (6 bases). Trimming took 5 bases from V and 2 from J, leaving 12 bases between them. This CDR3 has 14 amino acids. CDR1 is SGHTA and CDR2 is FQGNSA in the germline V gene. The CDR3 region has the DNA TGTGCCAGCAGCCCCGGGACATCGAACTATGGCTACACCTTC. Protein sequence: CASSPGTSNYGYTF.

This rearrangement joins TRBV9 to TRBJ2-7, with D possibly matching TRBD2 (6 bases). CDR1 and CDR2 (germline): SGDLS, YYNGEE. This CDR3 is built from 12 residues. V shed 3 bases and J shed 6 bases, with 10 bases lying between them. The CDR3 bases are TGTGCCAGCAGCGACCAGGGAGGCGAGCAGTACTTC. Translating gives CASSDQGGEQYF.

The chain is built from TRBV4-1 and TRBJ2-7; TRBD1 aligns across 7 bases. After removal of 4 bases from V and 4 bases from J, the junction contained 10 bases not matched to a gene. The CDR3 loop spans 15 amino acids. Looked up from germline, CDR1 is MGHRA and CDR2 is YSYEKL. CDR3 bases: TGCGCCAGCAGCCTAACCGGGACAGACGGATACGAGCAGTACTTC. Protein sequence: CASSLTGTDGYEQYF.

This rearrangement joins TRBV28 to TRBJ2-3, with a weak D call TRBD1 (6 bases). V was trimmed by 6 bases and J by 3 bases, leaving 13 bases between them. Germline CDR1 is MDHEN and CDR2 is SYDVKM. The CDR3 runs to 14 residues. The CDR3: CASSKGVWTDTQYF. DNA for the CDR3: TGTGCCAGCAGCAAGGGGGTTTGGACAGATACGCAGTATTTT.

V and J are TRBV7-2 and TRBJ2-3; TRBD2 aligns across 11 bases. Germline loops: CDR1 SGHTA, CDR2 FQGNSA. With 2 bases clipped from V and 4 bases from J, the junction kept 5 bases outside the gene matches. The CDR3 has 16 residues. CDR3 loop: CASSLISGRVADTQYF. CDR3 sequence (DNA): TGTGCCAGCAGCTTAATTAGCGGGAGGGTTGCAGATACGCAGTATTTT.

The table lists this clone with a few counts. The V call is TRBV6-1, the J call TRBJ1-2; 7 nucleotides line up with TRBD1. Germline V gene data show CDR1 as MNHNS and CDR2 as SASEGT. The J segment lost 4 bases and the V segment lost 7 bases, leaving 9 bases of the junction unmatched. The CDR3 is made up of 14 amino acids. The CDR3 DNA is TGTGCCAGCAAGAACCTACAGGGGAGCTATGGCTACACCTTC. Translation gives CASKNLQGSYGYTF.

V and J are TRBV28 and TRBJ1-2, with 7 positions matching TRBD1. This CDR3 has 14 residues. V gave up 3 bases and J gave up 3 bases; unmatched junction bases: 4. Germline loops: CDR1 MDHEN, CDR2 SYDVKM. CDR3 amino acids: CASSLTGPYYGYTF. The CDR3 DNA reads TGTGCCAGCAGTTTGACAGGGCCTTACTATGGCTACACCTTC.

This clone was observed once. This CDR3 is CASRTTVDGEKLFF. CDR3 coding DNA: TGTGCCAGCAGAACGACAGTGGATGGTGAAAAACTGTTTTTT. The rearrangement links TRBV27 to TRBJ1-4, with D possibly being TRBD1 (5 bases). The V end lost 6 bases, the J end lost 7 bases, and 15 bases lay between the germline ends. The CDR3 has 14 residues. Germline CDR1 is MNHEY and CDR2 is SMNVEV (reference sequence).

This chain uses TRBV6-5 with TRBJ1-5, with no clear D. Germline V gene lookup returns CDR1 MNHEY and CDR2 SVGAGI. V was pared by 0 bases and J by 2 bases, with 8 bases between. This CDR3 region has 15 residues. The CDR3 here is CASSYSAGRNQPQHF. Here the CDR3 DNA reads TGTGCCAGCAGTTACTCGGCCGGACGCAATCAGCCCCAGCATTTT.

This clone was seen at least ten times. V and J are TRBV27 and TRBJ2-7; perhaps D is TRBD1 or TRBD2 (5 bases each). The CDR3 sequence is 17 residues long. The germline CDR1 and CDR2 sequences are MNHEY and SMNVEV (reference sequence). V lost 4 bases and J 3 bases, leaving 22 bases between the germline ends. The CDR3 bases are TGTGCCAGCAGTTCATCCCCAGTACCGGGGCCCGGCTACGAGCAGTACTTC. This codes for CASSSSPVPGPGYEQYF.

This chain connects TRBV28 to TRBJ2-1; D may be TRBD1 (6 bases). V gave up 6 bases and J gave up 6 bases, with 9 bases separating them. Germline values: CDR1 MDHEN, CDR2 SYDVKM. CDR3 size: 12 residues. CDR3 nucleotide sequence: TGTGCCAGCAGAGGACAGAGCAATGAGCAGTTCTTC. Its protein is CASRGQSNEQFF.

The chain couples TRBV18 to TRBJ2-7, with TRBD1 identical over 10 bases. V was clipped by 8 bases and J by 6 bases; unmatched bases: 13. CDR1 and CDR2 from the germline V gene are KGHSH and LQKENI. This CDR3 region has 15 residues. The CDR3 coding sequence is TGTGCCAGCCGAAAGTCCGGGACAGGGGATGGCGAGCAGTACTTC. It specifies CASRKSGTGDGEQYF. The full variable domain, in which reference TRBV18 and TRBJ2-7 provide the parts outside the CDR3, is NAGVMQNPRHLVRRRGQEARLRCSPMKGHSHVYWYRQLPEEGLKFMVYLQKENIIDESGMPKERFSAEFPKEGPSILRIQQVVRGDSAAYFCASRKSGTGDGEQYFGPGTRLTVT.